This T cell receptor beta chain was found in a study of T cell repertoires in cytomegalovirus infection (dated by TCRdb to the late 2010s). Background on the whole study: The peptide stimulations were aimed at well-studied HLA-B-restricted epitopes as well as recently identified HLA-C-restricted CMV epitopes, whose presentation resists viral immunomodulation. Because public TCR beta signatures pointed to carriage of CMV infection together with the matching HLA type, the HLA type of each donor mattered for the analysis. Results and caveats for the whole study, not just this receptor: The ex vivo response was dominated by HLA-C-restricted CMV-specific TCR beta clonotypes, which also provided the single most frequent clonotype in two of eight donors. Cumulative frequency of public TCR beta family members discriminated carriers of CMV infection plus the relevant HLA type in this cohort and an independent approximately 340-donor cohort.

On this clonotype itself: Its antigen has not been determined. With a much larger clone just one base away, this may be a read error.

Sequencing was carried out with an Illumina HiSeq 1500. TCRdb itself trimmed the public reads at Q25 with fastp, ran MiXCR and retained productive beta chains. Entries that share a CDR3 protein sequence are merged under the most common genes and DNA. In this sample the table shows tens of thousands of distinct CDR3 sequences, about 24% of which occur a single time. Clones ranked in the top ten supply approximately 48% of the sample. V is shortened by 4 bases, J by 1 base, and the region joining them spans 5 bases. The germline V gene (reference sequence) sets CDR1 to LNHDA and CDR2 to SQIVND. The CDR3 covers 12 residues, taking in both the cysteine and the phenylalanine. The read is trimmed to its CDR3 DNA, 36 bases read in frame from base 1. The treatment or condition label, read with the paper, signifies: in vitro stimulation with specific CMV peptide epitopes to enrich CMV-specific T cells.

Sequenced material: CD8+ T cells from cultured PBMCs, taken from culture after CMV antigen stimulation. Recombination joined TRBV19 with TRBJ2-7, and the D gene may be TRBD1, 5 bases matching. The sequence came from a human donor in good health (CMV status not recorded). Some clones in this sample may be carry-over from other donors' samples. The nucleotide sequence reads TGTGCCAGTAGTAAGGGGTCCTACGAGCAGTACTTC. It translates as CASSKGSYEQYF.